The 27 T cell receptor beta chains given below trace back to one sample, sequenced in a study of blood T cell repertoires in COVID-19. Sequencing was performed with immunoSEQ multiplex PCR; in TCRdb, only in-frame clones are kept and a portion is missing. The sample shows some 110,000 clones, 86% of them seen only once. The sample consisted of peripheral blood. Every receptor here comes from a man between 65 and 80 years old who had recovered from COVID-19.

The gene calls are TRBV4-1 and TRBJ2-3, with D possibly being TRBD1 (5 bases). This CDR3 region has 14 residues. The germline V gene has CDR1 MGHRA and CDR2 YSYEKL. The V end was cut by 1 base, the J end by 11 bases, with 16 bases between. CDR3 sequence reads: CASSQGAQALGQYF. In DNA, the CDR3 is TGCGCCAGCAGCCAAGGGGCACAGGCCCTGGGGCAGTATTTT.

V and J are TRBV5-4 and TRBJ2-1; 8 bases line up with TRBD2. The germline gives CDR1 SGHNT, CDR2 YYREEE (reference sequence). The CDR3 sequence is 16 residues long. V lost 4 bases to trimming and J lost 2 bases; unmatched junction nucleotides: 8. The CDR3 DNA sequence: TGTGCCAGCAGCGTACTAAGCGGGGGCGCCTACAATGAGCAGTTCTTC. Translation gives CASSVLSGGAYNEQFF.

J is TRBJ2-7 and V is TRBV2; tentatively, D is TRBD2 (6 bases). The CDR3 spans 14 residues. Germline V gene sequence: CDR1 SNHLY, CDR2 FYNNEI. The V end was cut by 6 bases, the J end by 6 bases, with 18 bases between. CDR3 loop: CASRGGGSGAEQYF. CDR3 bases: TGTGCCAGCAGGGGGGGAGGCTCGGGAGCCGAGCAGTACTTC.

The chain employs TRBV7-9 and TRBJ2-1; TRBD1 is a possible D gene (6 bases). Trimming left V 5 bases short and J 5 bases short, with 7 bases between. The CDR3 runs to 12 residues. Germline assignment: CDR1 SEHNR and CDR2 FQNEAQ (reference sequence). CDR3: CASSRTDNEQFF. CDR3 DNA: TGTGCCAGCAGCCGGACAGACAATGAGCAGTTCTTC.

V is TRBV5-3 and J is TRBJ2-7; tentatively, D is TRBD2 (5 bases). TRBV5-3 belongs to the ORF category, with a function that is uncertain. V was pared by 4 bases and J by 3 bases, with 20 bases between. The CDR3 contains 16 residues. DNA for the CDR3: TGTGCCAGAAGCGTAAACCGGGAAGCCAAGCTCTACGAGCAGTACTTC. Translated, it gives CARSVNREAKLYEQYF.

The CDR3 nucleotides read TGCGCCAGCAGTCTGGCGGATAATTCACCCCTCCACTTT. Protein: CASSLADNSPLHF. The chain links TRBV10-2 to TRBJ1-6; D is uncertain. This CDR3 is 13 amino acids long. The germline CDR1 and CDR2 sequences are WSHSY and SAAADI. Trimming removed 5 bases at V and 5 bases at J, with 7 bases between.

V is TRBV10-1 and J is TRBJ1-5; tentative D call: TRBD1 (5 bases). The CDR3 has 15 amino acids. Looked up from germline, CDR1 is WNHNN and CDR2 is SYGVQD (reference sequence). V dropped 3 bases and J dropped 0 bases, with 9 bases sitting between them. CDR3 amino acids: CASSDRDYSNQPQHF. As DNA, the CDR3 is TGCGCCAGCAGTGACAGGGACTATAGCAATCAGCCCCAGCATTTT.

The chain uses TRBV5-6 and TRBJ1-1; D ambiguous. The CDR3 consists of 12 residues. The germline V gene encodes CDR1 SGHDT and CDR2 YYEEEE. V lost 1 base and J lost 1, with 2 bases in between. In DNA form, the CDR3 reads TGTGCCAGCAGCTTGCAGAACACTGAAGCTTTCTTT. It codes for CASSLQNTEAFF.

This clone was recorded a few times. This chain links TRBV7-8 with TRBJ2-5; weak D call: TRBD2 (6 bases). Looked up from germline, CDR1 is SGHVS and CDR2 is FQNEAQ. The germline V and J ends were trimmed by 6 bases and 1 base, with 12 bases remaining between them. The CDR3 covers 14 residues. This chain's CDR3 is CASRPRRGQETQYF. The CDR3 nucleotides are TGTGCCAGCAGACCCAGGCGGGGCCAAGAGACCCAGTACTTC.

CDR3 coding DNA: TGTGCCAGCAGTTACTCTGGGACAGGAACCTACGAGCAGTACTTC. Residues: CASSYSGTGTYEQYF. The J gene is TRBJ2-7, the V gene TRBV6-5; 8 bases fit TRBD1. V lost 0 bases to trimming and J lost 2 bases; unmatched junction nucleotides: 3. This CDR3 is 15 amino acids long. Germline CDR1 is MNHEY and CDR2 is SVGAGI.

This chain connects TRBV5-1 to TRBJ1-1; D remains unclear. The length of the CDR3 is 14 residues. Germline V gene lookup returns CDR1 SGHRS and CDR2 YFSETQ. V dropped 4 bases and J dropped 3 bases, with 13 bases sitting between them. The CDR3 nucleotides read TGCGCCAGCAGCCGGCGGGCCATGGACACTGAAGCTTTCTTT. Encoded protein: CASSRRAMDTEAFF.

The chain is built from TRBV30 and TRBJ1-6; 7 positions agree with TRBD1. The germline V gene has CDR1 GTSNPN and CDR2 SVGIG (reference sequence). J gave up 9 bases and V 2 bases, and 7 bases lay outside the gene matches. CDR3 size: 14 residues. For the CDR3, the DNA is TGTGCCTGGAGTTTGGAGGGGGCGGGTTCACCCCTCCACTTT. Translation gives CAWSLEGAGSPLHF.

The chain uses TRBV4-1 and TRBJ1-1; the D gene is possibly TRBD1 (6 bases). This CDR3 has 16 residues. With 4 bases removed from V and 3 bases from J, the gap between germline ends came to 18 bases. Germline V gives CDR1 MGHRA, CDR2 YSYEKL. The CDR3 is CASSPRPREGDTEAFF. CDR3 in DNA: TGCGCCAGCAGCCCACGCCCACGAGAGGGGGACACTGAAGCTTTCTTT.

The J gene is TRBJ2-7, the V gene TRBV7-2; 8 bases map to TRBD1. Trimming cost V 1 base and J 3 bases; bases outside gene matches: 5. The CDR3 has 15 residues. CDR1 is SGHTA and CDR2 is FQGNSA in the germline V gene. The CDR3 DNA follows: TGTGCCAGCAGCTTAGTCCAGGGGGCCATCTACGAGCAGTACTTC. Translating gives CASSLVQGAIYEQYF.

The chain links TRBV11-2 to TRBJ2-7; 9 bases match TRBD2. The CDR3 totals 14 residues. The J segment lost 4 bases and the V segment lost 3 bases, leaving 4 bases of the junction unmatched. CDR1 and CDR2 from the germline V gene are SGHAT and FQNNGV. CDR3 in amino acids: CASSLGTSWYEQYF. DNA of the CDR3: TGTGCCAGCAGCTTGGGGACTAGCTGGTACGAGCAGTACTTC. The whole variable domain, remainder taken from reference TRBV11-2 and TRBJ2-7, is EAGVAQSPRYKIIEKRQSVAFWCNPISGHATLYWYQQILGQGPKLLIQFQNNGVVDDSQLPKDRFSAERLKGVDSTLKIQPAKLEDSAVYLCASSLGTSWYEQYFGPGTRLTVT.

The chain carries TRBV4-2 and TRBJ2-2; TRBD2 might be the D (5 bases). Germline V gene sequence: CDR1 LGHNA, CDR2 YNFKEQ. V dropped 4 bases and J dropped 9 bases, with 15 bases sitting between them. The CDR3 length is 14 residues. The DNA of the CDR3 is TGTGCCAGCAGCCCCTCGGAGGTCGTCCGGGAGCTGTTTTTT. This sequence encodes CASSPSEVVRELFF.

The V gene is TRBV5-1, the J gene TRBJ2-3, with D possibly matching TRBD1 (6 bases). Trimming pared 5 bases from V and 6 bases from J, leaving 16 bases between. The CDR3 runs to 14 residues. Germline CDR1 and CDR2: SGHRS and YFSETQ. The CDR3 DNA follows: TGCGCCAGCAGTGAAACAGGGTCTGCGGATACGCAGTATTTT. It yields the protein CASSETGSADTQYF.

The sample holds a few counts of this clone. V usage is TRBV30 and J usage is TRBJ1-6, with D uncertain. Germline-derived CDR1 and CDR2 are GTSNPN and SVGIG (reference sequence). V lost 0 bases and J 10 bases, leaving 13 bases between the germline ends. The CDR3 totals 14 residues. The CDR3 sequence is CAWSVLEGESPLHF. DNA of the CDR3: TGTGCCTGGAGTGTACTTGAGGGAGAATCACCCCTCCACTTT.

This chain links TRBV2 with TRBJ2-7, with D perhaps matching TRBD1 (6 bases). V was shortened by 6 bases and J by 3 bases, with 18 bases between the two germline ends. There are 15 residues in the CDR3. Germline CDR1 reads SNHLY; CDR2 reads FYNNEI. CDR3 sequence (DNA): TGTGCCAGCAGGGAGAACAGGGAGTGGGTCTACGAGCAGTACTTC. The encoded protein is CASRENREWVYEQYF.

This clone was detected once. DNA for the CDR3: TGTGCCAGCCGTGATGGGATAGGACAGACGAACACTGAAGCTTTCTTT. This translates into CASRDGIGQTNTEAFF. This rearrangement joins TRBV28 to TRBJ1-1; TRBD1 might be the D (6 bases). V gave up 8 bases and J gave up 1 base, with 20 bases separating them. This CDR3 spans 16 amino acids. Per the germline V gene, CDR1 is MDHEN and CDR2 is SYDVKM. Looking up the rest from reference TRBV28 and TRBJ1-1 gives the full variable domain: DVKVTQSSRYLVKRTGEKVFLECVQDMDHENMFWYRQDPGLGLRLIYFSYDVKMKEKGDIPEGYSVSREKKERFSLILESASTNQTSMYLCASRDGIGQTNTEAFFGQGTRLTVV.

The V call is TRBV5-1, the J call TRBJ1-1; 11 bases fit TRBD1. The germline V gene encodes CDR1 SGHRS and CDR2 YFSETQ. Trimming took 5 bases from V and 5 from J; bases not matched to a gene: 14. This CDR3 has 17 amino acids. The CDR3 here is CASSLTPGQGVDTEAFF. The DNA for the CDR3 is TGCGCCAGCAGTCTGACACCGGGACAGGGGGTAGATACTGAAGCTTTCTTT.

The chain has TRBV19 and TRBJ1-4, with TRBD1 as a possible D gene (6 bases). V was shortened by 5 bases and J by 4 bases, with 11 bases between the two germline ends. Germline assignment: CDR1 LNHDA and CDR2 SQIVND (reference sequence). This CDR3 comprises 14 residues. The CDR3 region is CASSLQGYNEKLFF. The DNA of the CDR3 is TGTGCCAGTAGTCTCCAGGGGTATAATGAAAAACTGTTTTTT.

This clone occurred a few times. The chain recombines TRBV21-1 with TRBJ2-1; no check of the table's D call, TRBD2, against the DNA was made. TRBV21-1 is a recognized pseudogene. The CDR3 spans 15 residues. Here the CDR3 reads CASSTQTSSYNEQFF. The CDR3 nucleotides read TGTGCCAGCAGCACTCAGACTAGCTCCTACAATGAGCAGTTCTTC.

This chain connects TRBV5-1 to TRBJ2-5; TRBD1 might be the D (7 bases). With 6 bases removed from V and 5 bases from J, the gap between germline ends came to 14 bases. The germline gives CDR1 SGHRS, CDR2 YFSETQ. This CDR3 spans 13 amino acids. As DNA, the CDR3 is TGCGCCAGCACAGTGACAGGGAGGGAGACCCAGTACTTC. It specifies CASTVTGRETQYF.

The chain links TRBV28 to TRBJ2-7, with D possibly being TRBD2 (5 bases). V was pared by 4 bases and J by 2 bases, with 12 bases between. The CDR3 spans 14 residues. Germline lookup yields CDR1 MDHEN and CDR2 SYDVKM. The CDR3, as DNA: TGTGCCAGCAGTTCCCATGGACTCCCCTACGAGCAGTACTTC. Protein: CASSSHGLPYEQYF.

The chain carries TRBV4-2 and TRBJ2-5; 8 nucleotides match TRBD2. CDR3 length equals 13 residues. Losses at the gene ends were 6 bases for V and 1 base for J; bases not matched to a gene: 1. Germline CDR1 is LGHNA and CDR2 is YNFKEQ. In DNA, the CDR3 is TGTGCCAGCAGTCGGGGGGGCCAAGAGACCCAGTACTTC. Translated: CASSRGGQETQYF.

The chain combines TRBV5-4 with TRBJ2-7; TRBD1 aligns across 8 bases. V shed 3 bases, J shed 0 bases, and the junction held 8 bases outside the gene matches. Per the germline V gene, CDR1 is SGHNT and CDR2 is YYREEE (reference sequence). The CDR3 consists of 16 residues. DNA for the CDR3: TGTGCCAGCAGCTGGAGCTGGGACAGGAGCTCCTACGAGCAGTACTTC. This gives the protein CASSWSWDRSSYEQYF. Together with reference TRBV5-4 and TRBJ2-7, the CDR3 gives the full variable domain: ETGVTQSPTHLIKTRGQQVTLRCSSQSGHNTVSWYQQALGQGPQFIFQYYREEENGRGNFPPRFSGLQFPNYSSELNVNALELDDSALYLCASSWSWDRSSYEQYFGPGTRLTVT.